Following are 31 T cell receptor beta chains from one sample sequenced in a study of T cell responses to AZD1222 COVID-19 vaccine. The protocol was immunoSEQ multiplex PCR, while the TCRdb copy is restricted to in-frame clones and leaves out a portion. The table lists just over 150,000 clones, 85% to 95% of them singletons. Sample: peripheral blood, taken 28 days after the second AZD1222 dose. The receptors originated from an adult who received the AZD1222 COVID-19 vaccine.

The J gene is TRBJ2-7, the V gene TRBV10-3; TRBD1 is a possible D gene (6 bases). V lost 1 base to trimming and J lost 4 bases, with 8 bases between them. The CDR3 contains 13 residues. Germline CDR1 reads ENHRY; CDR2 reads SYGVKD. CDR3 protein: CAISEYQGYEQYF. In nucleotides, the CDR3 is TGTGCCATCAGTGAGTATCAGGGGTACGAGCAGTACTTC.

This chain joins TRBV21-1 and TRBJ1-2. TRBV21-1 is described as a pseudogene. The length of the CDR3 is 14 residues. This chain's CDR3 is CASSRELGRYGYTF. The CDR3 nucleotides are TGTGCCAGCAGCAGAGAACTAGGGAGGTATGGCTACACCTTC.

This chain links TRBV18 with TRBJ1-5; no reliable D call. The germline V and J ends were trimmed by 6 bases and 3 bases, with 24 bases remaining between them. CDR1 is KGHSH and CDR2 is LQKENI in the germline V gene. The CDR3 loop spans 18 amino acids. The CDR3 coding sequence is TGTGCCAGCTCTCAGAACCCCCCCATAGGTCGTAACAATCAGCCCCAGCATTTT. Its protein product is CASSQNPPIGRNNQPQHF.

The chain links TRBV6-1 to TRBJ1-2; the D is unclear. Trimming pared 4 bases from V and 4 bases from J, leaving 19 bases between. The CDR3 runs to 16 residues. Germline V CDR1 and CDR2: MNHNS, SASEGT. CDR3 nucleotide sequence: TGTGCCAGCAGTGTGGCAGAGAACTACTCACCCTATGGCTACACCTTC. It is translated as CASSVAENYSPYGYTF.

This sequence joins TRBV11-2 and TRBJ2-7; 7 positions match TRBD1. The ends lost 4 bases at V and 5 bases at J; junction bases unmatched: 11. The CDR3 sequence is 15 residues long. Germline V gene data show CDR1 as SGHAT and CDR2 as FQNNGV. CDR3 in amino acids: CASSSEGQNYDEQYF. The CDR3 bases are TGTGCCAGCAGCTCTGAGGGACAGAACTATGACGAGCAGTACTTC. The full variable domain, rest sourced from reference TRBV11-2 and TRBJ2-7, is EAGVAQSPRYKIIEKRQSVAFWCNPISGHATLYWYQQILGQGPKLLIQFQNNGVVDDSQLPKDRFSAERLKGVDSTLKIQPAKLEDSAVYLCASSSEGQNYDEQYFGPGTRLTVT.

The chain couples TRBV4-2 to TRBJ2-3; TRBD2 agrees at 10 bases. Germline V gene data show CDR1 as LGHNA and CDR2 as YNFKEQ. The J segment lost 1 base and the V segment lost 0 bases, leaving 10 bases of the junction unmatched. The CDR3 covers 19 residues. CDR3 loop: CASSQEFSSGTSGTDTQYF. Here the CDR3 DNA reads TGTGCCAGCAGCCAAGAGTTTTCCTCCGGGACTAGCGGCACAGATACGCAGTATTTT.

This chain joins TRBV5-6 and TRBJ1-1; no reliable D call. V was pared by 0 bases and J by 7 bases, with 13 bases between. This CDR3 spans 14 amino acids. From germline, CDR1 is SGHDT and CDR2 YYEEEE. The CDR3 nucleotides read TGTGCCAGCAGCTTGGTGGCCAGGACGGTTGAAGCTTTCTTT. Its protein product is CASSLVARTVEAFF.

The rearrangement links TRBV7-2 to TRBJ1-2; no clear D. The CDR3 has 16 amino acids. V was shortened by 1 base and J by 4 bases, with 16 bases between the two germline ends. CDR1 SGHTA and CDR2 FQGNSA come from the germline V gene. The CDR3 sequence: CASSLEEGRPAYGYTF. CDR3 nucleotide sequence: TGTGCCAGCAGCTTAGAAGAGGGCAGGCCGGCCTATGGCTACACCTTC.

The gene calls are TRBV19 and TRBJ2-1; perhaps D is TRBD1 or TRBD2 (6 bases each). CDR1 and CDR2 (germline): LNHDA, SQIVND (reference sequence). The V and J ends lost 6 bases and 0 bases respectively, with 12 bases between them. There are 15 residues in the CDR3. The CDR3 DNA reads TGTGCCAGTAGAATTCCGGGGGCCTCCTACAATGAGCAGTTCTTC. Protein product: CASRIPGASYNEQFF.

The chain recombines TRBV12-3 or TRBV12-4 with TRBJ2-7; D is unclear. V dropped 3 bases and J dropped 7 bases, with 7 bases sitting between them. This CDR3 region has 11 residues. CDR3 coding DNA: TGTGCCAGCAGTTTCGTGGGGGAGCAGTACTTC. Translated, it gives CASSFVGEQYF.

This chain connects TRBV3-1 (or the pseudogene TRBV3-2) to TRBJ2-3; D is unclear. V was clipped by 4 bases and J by 0 bases, with 5 bases between them. Germline lookup yields CDR1 LGHDT and CDR2 YNNKEL (reference sequence). The CDR3 runs 13 residues. CDR3 in amino acids: CASSLTSTDTQYF. CDR3 DNA: TGTGCCAGCAGCCTCACAAGCACAGATACGCAGTATTTT.

The J gene is TRBJ2-1, the V gene TRBV11-2; D is ambiguous. Germline V CDR1 and CDR2: SGHAT, FQNNGV. Deletions cut 0 bases from V and 10 bases from J, with 7 bases between. The CDR3 contains 12 residues. In nucleotides, the CDR3 is TGTGCCAGCAGCTTAGACGCCCGAGAGCAGTTCTTC. It encodes CASSLDAREQFF. Using reference TRBV11-2 and TRBJ2-1 for the parts outside the CDR3, the full variable domain is EAGVAQSPRYKIIEKRQSVAFWCNPISGHATLYWYQQILGQGPKLLIQFQNNGVVDDSQLPKDRFSAERLKGVDSTLKIQPAKLEDSAVYLCASSLDAREQFFGPGTRLTVL.

The rearrangement links TRBV6-5 to TRBJ1-1; D gene uncertain. Germline V gene lookup returns CDR1 MNHEY and CDR2 SVGAGI. With 7 bases removed from V and 4 bases from J, the gap between germline ends came to 7 bases. The CDR3 spans 11 residues. In DNA, the CDR3 is TGTGCCAGCATTATAAGCACTGAAGCTTTCTTT. As protein: CASIISTEAFF.

This chain uses TRBV2 with TRBJ1-4; D perhaps matches TRBD1 (5 bases). Germline loops: CDR1 SNHLY, CDR2 FYNNEI. Trimming removed 5 bases at V and 7 bases at J, with 11 bases between. CDR3 size: 13 residues. The CDR3 nucleotides are TGTGCCAGCAGTACACCGGGACGTGAAAAACTGTTTTTT. It yields the protein CASSTPGREKLFF.

The V gene is TRBV7-3, the J gene TRBJ1-1; 9 nucleotides match TRBD1. The junction had 10 bases not matched to a gene; V was cut back by 5 bases and J by 3 bases. The length of the CDR3 is 16 residues. Germline-derived CDR1 and CDR2 are SGHTA and FQGTGA. This CDR3 is CASSPGTGLSYTEAFF. The CDR3 nucleotides read TGTGCCAGCAGCCCCGGGACAGGGCTTTCGTACACTGAAGCTTTCTTT.

The chain employs TRBV24-1 and TRBJ2-1; perhaps TRBD2 as D (5 bases). Trimming removed 3 bases at V and 8 bases at J, with 16 bases between. CDR1 is KGHDR, CDR2 SFDVKD, per germline. The CDR3 is 15 residues long. Here the CDR3 reads CATSDRSGPRDEQFF. The CDR3, as DNA: TGTGCCACCAGTGATAGAAGCGGCCCGAGAGATGAGCAGTTCTTC.

CDR3 in amino acids: CASSPRSNQPQHF. DNA for the CDR3: TGTGCCAGCTCACCGAGGTCCAATCAGCCCCAGCATTTT. The J gene is TRBJ1-5, the V gene TRBV18; D is unclear. Germline lookup yields CDR1 KGHSH and CDR2 LQKENI. V was trimmed by 3 bases and J by 3 bases, leaving 6 bases between them. The CDR3 totals 13 residues.

The V call is TRBV5-1, the J call TRBJ2-3; D perhaps matches TRBD1 (6 bases). This CDR3 has 15 residues. V shed 1 base and J shed 5 bases, with 14 bases lying between them. The germline gives CDR1 SGHRS, CDR2 YFSETQ. The CDR3 loop reads CASSLIIQGRDTQYF. CDR3 DNA sequence: TGCGCCAGCAGCTTGATCATACAGGGAAGAGATACGCAGTATTTT.

The chain joins TRBV6-5 to TRBJ2-1; D could derive from TRBD1 or TRBD2 (5 bases each). Between the trimmed V and J ends, which lost 2 bases and 4 bases, there was a span of 15 bases. The CDR3 length is 16 residues. The V gene's germline CDR1 is MNHEY and CDR2 SVGAGI. The CDR3 DNA follows: TGTGCCAGCAGTTACCGGGGCCTGTCTATTTACAATGAGCAGTTCTTC. It is translated as CASSYRGLSIYNEQFF.

This clone showed up just once. The chain combines TRBV7-9 with TRBJ2-1; D remains ambiguous. There are 14 residues in the CDR3. V lost 5 bases to trimming and J lost 0 bases, with 8 bases between them. Germline V gene lookup returns CDR1 SEHNR and CDR2 FQNEAQ (reference sequence). CDR3: CASSPRNSYNEQFF. CDR3 in DNA: TGTGCCAGCAGCCCGAGAAACTCCTACAATGAGCAGTTCTTC.

The chain is built from TRBV28 and TRBJ1-2; D gene uncertain. The CDR3 contains 15 residues. Germline assignment: CDR1 MDHEN and CDR2 SYDVKM. Trimming removed 3 bases from V and 2 bases from J, with 13 bases in between. The CDR3 protein is CASSFSSRSNYGYTF. In DNA, the CDR3 is TGTGCCAGCAGTTTCTCATCCCGAAGCAACTATGGCTACACCTTC.

V usage is TRBV7-2 and J usage is TRBJ2-3, with D tentatively TRBD2 (6 bases). Germline V lookup: CDR1 SGHTA, CDR2 FQGNSA. This CDR3 has 15 residues. V was clipped by 3 bases and J by 0 bases, with 10 bases between them. CDR3 in DNA: TGTGCCAGCAGCTTGTCCGGGACTAGCACAGATACGCAGTATTTT. As protein: CASSLSGTSTDTQYF.

The chain employs TRBV7-9 and TRBJ1-1; D call uncertain. CDR1 and CDR2 from the germline V gene are SEHNR and FQNEAQ (reference sequence). The CDR3 has 12 residues. V shed 3 bases and J shed 6 bases, with 8 bases lying between them. The DNA for the CDR3 is TGTGCCAGCAGCTTCGGCCTCGCTGAAGCTTTCTTT. Protein sequence: CASSFGLAEAFF.

The CDR3 loop reads CASSQAGGSTDTQYF. As DNA, the CDR3 is TGTGCCAGCAGCCAAGCGGGGGGGAGCACAGATACGCAGTATTTT. This sequence joins TRBV11-2 and TRBJ2-3; 10 bases fit TRBD2. Germline trimming cut 5 bases from V and 0 bases from J; bases unmatched to any gene: 2. In germline, CDR1 is SGHAT, CDR2 FQNNGV. The length of the CDR3 is 15 residues.

This chain links TRBV7-6 with TRBJ2-2, with D hard to call. The germline V gene has CDR1 SGHVS and CDR2 FNYEAQ. This CDR3 region has 14 residues. V lost 1 base and J 7 bases, leaving 10 bases between the germline ends. CDR3: CASSLEAEDGELFF. The CDR3 coding sequence is TGTGCCAGCAGCTTAGAGGCCGAGGACGGGGAGCTGTTTTTT.

The chain couples TRBV9 to TRBJ1-2, with TRBD1 as a possible D gene (5 bases). Germline-derived CDR1 and CDR2 are SGDLS and YYNGEE. CDR3 length equals 15 residues. Trimming stripped 2 bases from V and 8 bases from J, with 19 bases between. The DNA for the CDR3 is TGTGCCAGCAGCGTTTCCGGGACGGAGCTCCGGGGCTACACCTTC. This gives the protein CASSVSGTELRGYTF. Drawing the rest from reference TRBV9 and TRBJ1-2, the complete variable domain is DSGVTQTPKHLITATGQRVTLRCSPRSGDLSVYWYQQSLDQGLQFLIQYYNGEERAKGNILERFSAQQFPDLHSELNLSSLELGDSALYFCASSVSGTELRGYTFGSGTRLTVV.

The J gene is TRBJ1-5, the V gene TRBV6-5; TRBD1 agrees at 9 bases. Germline V gives CDR1 MNHEY, CDR2 SVGAGI. This CDR3 comprises 15 residues. The J segment lost 6 bases and the V segment lost 2 bases, leaving 5 bases of the junction unmatched. The DNA for the CDR3 is TGTGCCAGCAGTTACCGACAGGGGGGGGGTCAGCCCCAGCATTTT. The encoded protein is CASSYRQGGGQPQHF.

V and J are TRBV7-6 and TRBJ1-1; weak D call: TRBD1 (5 bases). The germline V gene encodes CDR1 SGHVS and CDR2 FNYEAQ. Trimming stripped 1 base from V and 3 bases from J, with 12 bases between. The CDR3 is 15 residues long. The CDR3 region is CASSLGRVDDTEAFF. CDR3 bases: TGTGCCAGCAGCTTAGGCAGGGTGGATGACACTGAAGCTTTCTTT.

For the CDR3, the DNA is TGTGCCTGGAGTCCGACAGGGTTAGGTGGCTACACCTTC. Protein sequence: CAWSPTGLGGYTF. V is TRBV30 and J is TRBJ1-2; TRBD1 matches at 7 bases. V was clipped by 2 bases and J by 7 bases; unmatched bases: 7. Germline V gene lookup returns CDR1 GTSNPN and CDR2 SVGIG (reference sequence). The CDR3 totals 13 residues.

The chain employs TRBV2 and TRBJ1-2, with D hard to call. CDR1 is SNHLY and CDR2 is FYNNEI in the germline V gene. CDR3 size: 11 residues. V lost 8 bases to trimming and J lost 4 bases, with 8 bases between them. The CDR3 is CASWGGYGYTF. The CDR3 DNA reads TGTGCCAGCTGGGGAGGCTATGGCTACACCTTC.

The chain has TRBV20-1 and TRBJ1-1; D perhaps matches TRBD1 (5 bases). Per the germline V gene, CDR1 is DFQATT and CDR2 is SNEGSKA (reference sequence). The CDR3 has 9 residues. DNA for the CDR3: TGCAGCCTCGGGGGGGAAGCTTTCTTT. Protein product: CSLGGEAFF.